Below are 30 T cell receptor beta chains sequenced from a single sample in a study of T cell responses to AZD1222 COVID-19 vaccine. Clones were sequenced by immunoSEQ multiplex PCR, and TCRdb holds only the in-frame ones, with some missing. The data show 110,000 or so clones, around 89% seen once. The specimen comprised peripheral blood, sampled 28 days after the second AZD1222 dose. The receptors stem from an adult who received the AZD1222 COVID-19 vaccine.

The chain is built from TRBV12-3 or TRBV12-4 and TRBJ2-3; no reliable D call. Trimming removed 1 base from V and 6 bases from J, with 8 bases in between. The CDR3 contains 13 residues. This CDR3 is CASSLGPRDTQYF. The CDR3 DNA is TGTGCCAGCAGTTTAGGCCCGCGGGATACGCAGTATTTT.

This chain uses TRBV28 with TRBJ2-7; D possibly corresponds to TRBD1 (6 bases). V was trimmed by 7 bases and J by 2 bases, leaving 15 bases between them. The CDR3 extends over 14 amino acids. Germline assignment: CDR1 MDHEN and CDR2 SYDVKM. The CDR3 loop is CASTTTGLPYEQYF. CDR3 nucleotides: TGTGCCAGCACCACAACAGGGCTACCCTACGAGCAGTACTTC. Full variable domain (remainder filled in from reference TRBV28 and TRBJ2-7): DVKVTQSSRYLVKRTGEKVFLECVQDMDHENMFWYRQDPGLGLRLIYFSYDVKMKEKGDIPEGYSVSREKKERFSLILESASTNQTSMYLCASTTTGLPYEQYFGPGTRLTVT.

The chain recombines TRBV6-5 with TRBJ2-4; maybe TRBD2 (6 bases). The CDR3 spans 14 residues. Germline V gene lookup returns CDR1 MNHEY and CDR2 SVGAGI. V shed 4 bases and J shed 2 bases, with 9 bases lying between them. The CDR3 DNA reads TGTGCCAGCAGTTCCGGGAGATCCAAAAACATTCAGTACTTC. Protein sequence: CASSSGRSKNIQYF.

The CDR3 sequence: CARHDGGSTNSPSGNTIYF. DNA for the CDR3: TGTGCCAGGCATGACGGGGGCAGCACCAACTCCCCCTCTGGAAACACCATATATTTT. This chain connects TRBV7-9 to TRBJ1-3; maybe TRBD1 (6 bases). Germline-derived CDR1 and CDR2 are SEHNR and FQNEAQ (reference sequence). V was trimmed by 9 bases and J by 0 bases, leaving 27 bases between them. This CDR3 comprises 19 residues.

This clone was seen once. The V gene is TRBV11-1, the J gene TRBJ2-1; 8 nucleotides agree with TRBD2. This CDR3 is 14 amino acids long. CDR1 and CDR2 (germline): SGHAT, FQDESV (reference sequence). V gave up 5 bases and J gave up 2 bases; unmatched junction bases: 2. Here the CDR3 DNA reads TGTGCCAGCAGCCAGACTAGCGCCTACAATGAGCAGTTCTTC. Protein product: CASSQTSAYNEQFF.

The genes are TRBV7-6 and TRBJ2-1; D not certain. V was cut by 0 bases and J by 3 bases, with 9 bases left in between. The CDR3 is 15 amino acids. CDR1 and CDR2 (germline): SGHVS, FNYEAQ. The CDR3 DNA sequence: TGTGCCAGCAGCTTAGCCGACACCCTCTACAATGAGCAGTTCTTC. Residues: CASSLADTLYNEQFF.

The J gene is TRBJ1-5, the V gene TRBV18; 9 bases map to TRBD1. Germline V lookup: CDR1 KGHSH, CDR2 LQKENI. Losses at the gene ends were 0 bases for V and 1 base for J; bases not matched to a gene: 10. This CDR3 has 19 residues. The CDR3 DNA follows: TGTGCCAGCTCACCACCGCGGGACAGGGTAGGAGGGAGCAATCAGCCCCAGCATTTT. Translating gives CASSPPRDRVGGSNQPQHF.

The V and J genes are TRBV30 and TRBJ2-1; D might be TRBD2 (5 bases). Trimming shortened V by 2 bases and J by 8 bases, and 16 bases separated the two germline ends. Germline CDR1 GTSNPN, CDR2 SVGIG (reference sequence). CDR3 length: 14 residues. As DNA, the CDR3 is TGTGCCTGGAGTAATAGACTCCCCGGGGATGAGCAGTTCTTC. This codes for CAWSNRLPGDEQFF.

The J gene is TRBJ2-1, the V gene TRBV21-1; TRBD2, as called in the table, went unchecked against the DNA. TRBV21-1 is annotated as a pseudogene. The CDR3 loop spans 16 amino acids. This CDR3 is CASSNRFMGVVDEQFF. For the CDR3, the DNA is TGTGCCAGCAGCAACCGATTTATGGGAGTGGTTGATGAGCAGTTCTTC.

The V gene is TRBV5-6, the J gene TRBJ2-7; D uncertain. The germline V gene has CDR1 SGHDT and CDR2 YYEEEE. This CDR3 region has 13 residues. Trimming removed 3 bases at V and 2 bases at J, with 9 bases between. This CDR3 is CASSSRNPYEQYF. The CDR3 coding sequence is TGTGCCAGCAGCTCCCGAAATCCCTACGAGCAGTACTTC.

This clone was seen a single time. This chain links TRBV19 with TRBJ2-7, with D perhaps TRBD1 (6 bases). Germline V lookup: CDR1 LNHDA, CDR2 SQIVND (reference sequence). Trimming removed 4 bases from V and 3 bases from J, with 16 bases in between. The CDR3 runs 15 residues. The CDR3 sequence is CASSKGGTAGYEQYF. The CDR3 coding sequence is TGTGCCAGTAGTAAAGGGGGTACGGCGGGCTACGAGCAGTACTTC.

The rearrangement links TRBV28 to TRBJ1-5, with 7 bases fitting TRBD1. Trimming cost V 11 bases and J 4 bases; bases outside gene matches: 11. CDR1 is MDHEN and CDR2 is SYDVKM in the germline V gene. The CDR3 consists of 14 residues. The DNA for the CDR3 is TGTGCCGTCAGGGGCAGGGGGTGGAATCAGCCCCAGCATTTT. It encodes CAVRGRGWNQPQHF.

The rearrangement joins TRBV5-4 to TRBJ2-1, with 11 bases that match TRBD2. The CDR3 runs to 16 residues. The V and J ends lost 0 bases and 3 bases, in that order; junction bases with no gene match: 2. CDR1 is SGHNT and CDR2 is YYREEE in the germline V gene (reference sequence). This CDR3 reads CASSLALAGGYNEQFF. In DNA form, the CDR3 reads TGTGCCAGCAGCTTGGCGCTAGCGGGAGGCTACAATGAGCAGTTCTTC.

This rearrangement joins TRBV27 to TRBJ2-7, with D perhaps matching TRBD2 (6 bases). Germline loops: CDR1 MNHEY, CDR2 SMNVEV (reference sequence). The CDR3 contains 13 residues. V was clipped by 2 bases and J by 7 bases, with 12 bases between them. The CDR3 sequence: CASSLPGAGEQYF. The CDR3 nucleotides read TGTGCCAGCAGTTTACCCGGGGCGGGGGAGCAGTACTTC.

The chain joins TRBV6-5 to TRBJ2-7; D possibly corresponds to TRBD1 (6 bases). Germline CDR1 MNHEY, CDR2 SVGAGI. The CDR3 covers 15 residues. Between the trimmed V and J ends, which lost 6 bases and 2 bases, there was a span of 17 bases. The DNA of the CDR3 is TGTGCCAGCAGCCTCCAATCAGGGGTGCCCTACGAGCAGTACTTC. Amino acids: CASSLQSGVPYEQYF.

The chain links TRBV6-1 to TRBJ2-3; D call uncertain. The germline V and J ends were trimmed by 0 bases and 5 bases, with 6 bases remaining between them. The CDR3 loop spans 13 amino acids. The germline V gene has CDR1 MNHNS and CDR2 SASEGT. CDR3 DNA: TGTGCCAGCAGTGAAGCGCCTAGAGATACGCAGTATTTT. This sequence encodes CASSEAPRDTQYF.

The chain employs TRBV29-1 and TRBJ1-4, with TRBD1 matching 7 bases. The V and J ends lost 6 bases and 4 bases, in that order; junction bases with no gene match: 5. This CDR3 is built from 13 residues. Germline CDR1 SQVTM, CDR2 ANQGSEA. The CDR3 DNA sequence: TGCAGCGTAGCCAGGGGGAATAATGAAAAACTGTTTTTT. It encodes CSVARGNNEKLFF. Full variable domain (rest looked up from reference TRBV29-1 and TRBJ1-4): SAVISQKPSRDICQRGTSLTIQCQVDSQVTMMFWYRQQPGQSLTLIATANQGSEATYESGFVIDKFPISRPNLTFSTLTVSNMSPEDSSIYLCSVARGNNEKLFFGSGTQLSVL.

CDR3 region: CSVTRETHTVGDIQYF. CDR3 DNA sequence: TGCAGCGTTACTAGGGAAACGCATACGGTGGGGGACATTCAGTACTTC. The chain combines TRBV29-1 with TRBJ2-4; D is possibly TRBD1 or TRBD2 (5 bases each). The CDR3 totals 16 residues. Germline lookup yields CDR1 SQVTM and CDR2 ANQGSEA. Trimming shortened V by 5 bases and J by 8 bases, and 25 bases separated the two germline ends.

This chain links TRBV7-9 with TRBJ2-3, with D uncertain. The germline V gene encodes CDR1 SEHNR and CDR2 FQNEAQ (reference sequence). V lost 5 bases and J lost 9, with 12 bases in between. This CDR3 has 12 amino acids. The CDR3 nucleotides read TGTGCCAGCAGCATGACCGCATCAACGCAGTATTTT. It yields the protein CASSMTASTQYF.

V gene TRBV30 combines with J gene TRBJ1-1; D not certain. In germline, CDR1 is GTSNPN, CDR2 SVGIG (reference sequence). Deletions cut 3 bases from V and 4 bases from J, with 15 bases between. This CDR3 is built from 14 residues. CDR3: CAWSPPGSFTEAFF. DNA of the CDR3: TGTGCCTGGAGCCCCCCGGGGTCTTTCACTGAAGCTTTCTTT.

CDR3 DNA: TGTGCCAGCAGCGACTACAGGGTCGATGGCTACACCTTC. Translating it yields CASSDYRVDGYTF. The chain uses TRBV5-8 and TRBJ1-2, with a possible D match to TRBD1 (6 bases). CDR1 is SGHTS and CDR2 is YDEGEE in the germline V gene. Between the trimmed V and J ends, which lost 4 bases and 6 bases, there was a span of 13 bases. The CDR3 is 13 residues long.

The gene calls are TRBV29-1 and TRBJ2-7, with 12 bases fitting TRBD2. This CDR3 has 15 residues. V shed 1 base and J 4 bases; nucleotides not matched to a gene: 5. Per germline, CDR1 SQVTM and CDR2 ANQGSEA. The CDR3 loop reads CSVEGLAGARYEQYF. The CDR3 coding sequence is TGCAGCGTTGAAGGACTAGCGGGGGCACGGTACGAGCAGTACTTC.

The chain employs TRBV19 and TRBJ1-2; D uncertain. The CDR3 spans 12 residues. Germline CDR1 is LNHDA and CDR2 is SQIVND (reference sequence). Between the trimmed V and J ends, which lost 4 bases and 4 bases, there was a span of 7 bases. The CDR3 reads CASSNAGYGYTF. The CDR3 DNA reads TGTGCCAGTAGTAATGCAGGCTATGGCTACACCTTC. The full variable domain, in which reference TRBV19 and TRBJ1-2 provide the parts outside the CDR3, is DGGITQSPKYLFRKEGQNVTLSCEQNLNHDAMYWYRQDPGQGLRLIYYSQIVNDFQKGDIAEGYSVSREKKESFPLTVTSAQKNPTAFYLCASSNAGYGYTFGSGTRLTVV.

The V call is TRBV23-1, the J call TRBJ1-5, with 8 bases lining up with TRBD1. TRBV23-1 counts as an open reading frame of uncertain function. This CDR3 has 17 residues. Unmatched junction bases numbered 14, after V lost 8 bases and J lost 2 bases. The CDR3 sequence is CASQSTPTGDGNQPQHF. CDR3 nucleotide sequence: TGCGCCAGCCAGTCCACTCCGACAGGGGATGGCAATCAGCCCCAGCATTTT.

The rearrangement joins TRBV2 to TRBJ1-1; D call uncertain. The CDR3 spans 15 residues. Per the germline V gene, CDR1 is SNHLY and CDR2 is FYNNEI. The ends were cut back, 7 bases at V and 7 bases at J, with 22 bases in the middle. The CDR3 nucleotides read TGTGCCAGCACCCCGGGGTACAGCAAACATTATGAAGCTTTCTTT. Encoded protein: CASTPGYSKHYEAFF.

The chain employs TRBV7-2 and TRBJ1-1, with a tentative D call TRBD1 (6 bases). V lost 5 bases to trimming and J lost 0 bases, with 10 bases between them. This CDR3 contains 14 residues. Per the germline V gene, CDR1 is SGHTA and CDR2 is FQGNSA. The CDR3 spells CASSRGQMNTEAFF. CDR3 coding DNA: TGTGCCAGCAGCAGAGGACAGATGAACACTGAAGCTTTCTTT. Filled out from reference TRBV7-2 and TRBJ1-1, the complete variable domain reads GAGVSQSPSNKVTEKGKDVELRCDPISGHTALYWYRQSLGQGLEFLIYFQGNSAPDKSGLPSDRFSAERTGGSVSTLTIQRTQQEDSAVYLCASSRGQMNTEAFFGQGTRLTVV.

Here the CDR3 DNA reads TGTGCCATATCAGCCGCACAAACCCCGTCGTATCGCTTCTATGGCTACACCTTC. Encoded protein: CAISAAQTPSYRFYGYTF. V usage is TRBV10-3 and J usage is TRBJ1-2; no clear D gene. The CDR3 contains 18 residues. Trimming left V 9 bases short and J 4 bases short, with 30 bases between. Germline V gives CDR1 ENHRY, CDR2 SYGVKD.

The chain joins TRBV7-2 to TRBJ1-1; no definite D call. V gave up 5 bases and J gave up 4 bases, with 17 bases separating them. The V gene's germline CDR1 is SGHTA and CDR2 FQGNSA. This CDR3 has 15 residues. The CDR3 here is CASSLEFGGGTEAFF. CDR3 nucleotides: TGTGCCAGCAGCCTGGAGTTTGGTGGAGGCACTGAAGCTTTCTTT.

V and J are TRBV11-2 and TRBJ2-7; D might be TRBD2 (6 bases). The V and J ends lost 5 bases and 7 bases respectively, with 21 bases between them. The CDR3 extends over 15 amino acids. Germline V gene lookup returns CDR1 SGHAT and CDR2 FQNNGV. The CDR3 nucleotides read TGTGCCAGCAGCCTAAAGGGACTCTCGCTTGGGGAGCAGTACTTC. Amino acids: CASSLKGLSLGEQYF.

CDR3 region: CASYSSGVPNEQFF. In DNA, the CDR3 is TGTGCCAGCTATTCTTCAGGGGTTCCGAATGAGCAGTTCTTC. The chain employs TRBV18 and TRBJ2-1, with a tentative D call TRBD1 (6 bases). V was cut by 7 bases and J by 7 bases, with 17 bases left in between. The CDR3 runs to 14 residues. Germline CDR1 reads KGHSH; CDR2 reads LQKENI.